The 15 T cell receptor beta chains reported below all come from one sample, sequenced in a study of shared clonotypes between healthy human individuals. Assay used: immunoSEQ multiplex PCR; TCRdb lists only in-frame clones, some missing. The sample has about 2,500,000 clones; around 94% are singletons. Sequenced sample: naive CD4+ T cells sorted from blood. As for subset: CD45RA+ positively selected. All receptors come from a man between 18 and 29 years old in good health.

The chain links TRBV5-1 to TRBJ2-3; D gene uncertain. The CDR3 length is 14 residues. Germline CDR1 SGHRS, CDR2 YFSETQ. V shed 0 bases and J shed 4 bases, with 9 bases lying between them. This chain's CDR3 is CASSLVPGSDTQYF. The CDR3 DNA is TGCGCCAGCAGCTTGGTGCCCGGTTCAGATACGCAGTATTTT.

The chain has TRBV19 and TRBJ2-7, with a weak D call TRBD2 (6 bases). Germline V gene data show CDR1 as LNHDA and CDR2 as SQIVND (reference sequence). The CDR3 extends over 14 amino acids. Trimming cost V 9 bases and J 4 bases, with 19 bases left between them. The CDR3 is CASSPGGPRYEQYF. CDR3 sequence (DNA): TGTGCCAGCTCGCCCGGAGGGCCTAGGTACGAGCAGTACTTC.

The V gene is TRBV5-4, the J gene TRBJ1-4; 10 bases are shared with TRBD1. The CDR3 extends over 16 amino acids. The V gene end was trimmed by 2 bases and the J gene end by 11 bases; junction bases not matched to a gene: 12. Looked up from germline, CDR1 is SGHNT and CDR2 is YYREEE (reference sequence). Written as DNA, the CDR3 is TGTGCCAGCAGCTTAGCGACAGGGGGCACTCCCAAGAAACTGTTTTTT. Translating it yields CASSLATGGTPKKLFF.

The chain has TRBV7-9 and TRBJ2-5; the match to TRBD2 covers 12 bases. The length of the CDR3 is 18 residues. J lost 5 bases, V lost 3 bases, and 13 bases had no gene match. Per germline, CDR1 SEHNR and CDR2 FQNEAQ (reference sequence). DNA for the CDR3: TGTGCCAGCAGCTTGAGGCGCCCTAGCGGGAGGGCGGGGGAGACCCAGTACTTC. Its translation: CASSLRRPSGRAGETQYF.

The J gene is TRBJ1-4, the V gene TRBV10-2; 8 bases agree with TRBD1. The V gene's germline CDR1 is WSHSY and CDR2 SAAADI. V was pared by 4 bases and J by 4 bases, with 5 bases of the junction left unmatched. The CDR3 has 15 amino acids. The CDR3, as DNA: TGCGCCAGCAGTGTACAGGGGGGATATAATGAAAAACTGTTTTTT. Its protein product is CASSVQGGYNEKLFF.

The V and J genes are TRBV7-9 and TRBJ1-6; no firm D call. Germline CDR1 SEHNR, CDR2 FQNEAQ (reference sequence). CDR3 size: 15 residues. Trimming pared 2 bases from V and 11 bases from J, leaving 16 bases between. The CDR3 nucleotides read TGTGCCAGCAGCTTATCCGGCACCGAGGGAGCACCCCTCCACTTT. Translated: CASSLSGTEGAPLHF.

The rearrangement joins TRBV7-2 to TRBJ2-7, with D possibly matching TRBD2 (6 bases). This CDR3 is 15 amino acids long. Looked up from germline, CDR1 is SGHTA and CDR2 is FQGNSA. Trimming removed 5 bases from V and 1 base from J, with 15 bases in between. Here the CDR3 DNA reads TGTGCCAGCAGCAACCGGGACGGGGGATCCTACGAGCAGTACTTC. Its translation is CASSNRDGGSYEQYF.

V and J are TRBV10-3 and TRBJ2-5; TRBD2 agrees at 9 bases. Trimming took 7 bases from V and 5 from J; bases not matched to a gene: 5. Germline V CDR1 and CDR2: ENHRY, SYGVKD. The CDR3 sequence is 13 residues long. The CDR3 DNA reads TGTGCCATCACCGATGGACTAGCGGAGACCCAGTACTTC. This translates into CAITDGLAETQYF.

This chain connects TRBV27 to TRBJ1-1, with 7 bases identical to TRBD1. Germline lookup yields CDR1 MNHEY and CDR2 SMNVEV (reference sequence). Losses at the gene ends were 2 bases for V and 4 bases for J; bases not matched to a gene: 7. The CDR3 is 15 residues long. The CDR3 DNA reads TGTGCCAGCAGTTTACTAGGGGGCATAGGCACTGAAGCTTTCTTT. Protein product: CASSLLGGIGTEAFF.

The chain employs TRBV28 and TRBJ2-6, with a tentative D call TRBD2 (6 bases). The CDR3 is made up of 18 amino acids. The V gene lost 5 bases and the J gene lost 0 bases, with 17 bases spanning the gap. Germline loops: CDR1 MDHEN, CDR2 SYDVKM. The CDR3 sequence is CASSPGGRISSGANVLTF. The CDR3 nucleotides are TGTGCCAGCAGTCCCGGGGGACGTATATCCTCTGGGGCCAACGTCCTGACTTTC.

As to this clone: This sample includes further DNA sequences coding for the same CDR3. The V gene is TRBV7-2, the J gene TRBJ2-7, with 11 bases identical to TRBD2. The CDR3 runs 16 residues. The germline V gene encodes CDR1 SGHTA and CDR2 FQGNSA. V lost 1 base, J lost 1 base, and 3 bases stayed unmatched. The DNA for the CDR3 is TGTGCCAGCAGCTTAGGCCTAGCGGGAGGATCCTACGAGCAGTACTTC. Its translation: CASSLGLAGGSYEQYF.

The V and J genes are TRBV28 and TRBJ2-3, with a weak D call TRBD1 (6 bases). Germline CDR1 and CDR2: MDHEN and SYDVKM. This CDR3 has 13 residues. The V and J ends lost 5 bases and 6 bases respectively, with 12 bases between them. DNA of the CDR3: TGTGCCAGCAGTGGGGGCGGGTTGGATACGCAGTATTTT. Its protein is CASSGGGLDTQYF.

The CDR3 is CASRNGLAGPFNYYEQYF. Here the CDR3 DNA reads TGTGCCAGCAGGAACGGACTAGCGGGACCATTCAACTATTACGAGCAGTACTTC. The chain couples TRBV5-4 to TRBJ2-7; 12 bases match TRBD2. Losses at the gene ends were 5 bases for V and 4 bases for J; bases not matched to a gene: 16. The V gene's germline CDR1 is SGHNT and CDR2 YYREEE (reference sequence). The CDR3 totals 18 residues.

V and J are TRBV5-1 and TRBJ2-3; TRBD2 matches at 10 bases. The junction had 5 bases not matched to a gene; V was cut back by 4 bases and J by 3 bases. The CDR3 loop spans 15 amino acids. CDR1 is SGHRS, CDR2 YFSETQ, per germline. The CDR3 bases are TGCGCCAGCAGCCCCGGGACTAGCGATACAGATACGCAGTATTTT. It translates to CASSPGTSDTDTQYF. Together with reference TRBV5-1 and TRBJ2-3, the CDR3 gives the full variable domain: KAGVTQTPRYLIKTRGQQVTLSCSPISGHRSVSWYQQTPGQGLQFLFEYFSETQRNKGNFPGRFSGRQFSNSRSEMNVSTLELGDSALYLCASSPGTSDTDTQYFGPGTRLTVL.

The genes are TRBV2 and TRBJ1-2; no definite D call. CDR1 SNHLY and CDR2 FYNNEI come from the germline V gene. This CDR3 spans 12 amino acids. The germline V and J ends were trimmed by 6 bases and 8 bases, with 13 bases remaining between them. The CDR3 region is CASSPGSGGYTF. For the CDR3, the DNA is TGTGCCAGCAGCCCTGGGAGTGGCGGCTACACCTTC.